One and the same sample provided the 8 T cell receptor beta chains below, sequenced in a study of blood T cell repertoires in COVID-19. Only in-frame clones appear in the TCRdb table, and some are missing; sequencing was by immunoSEQ multiplex PCR. Among about 250,000 clones listed, roughly 84% were seen once. The sequenced material came from peripheral blood. The source is a woman aged 40 to 49 who had recovered from COVID-19.

V gene TRBV11-2 combines with J gene TRBJ2-1, with 9 bases identical to TRBD1. The CDR3 is made up of 15 amino acids. The V gene end was trimmed by 5 bases and the J gene end by 8 bases; junction bases not matched to a gene: 10. The germline V gene encodes CDR1 SGHAT and CDR2 FQNNGV. CDR3 residues: CASSLGTGPVHEQFF. The CDR3 nucleotides read TGTGCCAGCAGCCTGGGGACAGGGCCGGTCCATGAGCAGTTCTTC.

This chain connects TRBV5-6 to TRBJ2-3, with 8 bases lining up with TRBD1. The germline gives CDR1 SGHDT, CDR2 YYEEEE. After removal of 1 base from V and 3 bases from J, the junction contained 4 bases not matched to a gene. The CDR3 contains 15 residues. The CDR3 protein is CASSLLGQVTDTQYF. The CDR3 nucleotides read TGTGCCAGCAGCTTGTTGGGACAGGTGACAGATACGCAGTATTTT.

This chain connects TRBV7-9 to TRBJ1-1, with a tentative D call TRBD1 (5 bases). Looked up from germline, CDR1 is SEHNR and CDR2 is FQNEAQ (reference sequence). The V gene lost 1 base and the J gene lost 7 bases, with 10 bases spanning the gap. The CDR3 loop spans 13 amino acids. The CDR3 sequence: CASSLEGRVEAFF. The CDR3 nucleotides read TGTGCCAGCAGCTTAGAGGGCAGGGTTGAAGCTTTCTTT.

V and J are TRBV28 and TRBJ1-4; 9 bases match TRBD1. Germline CDR1 is MDHEN and CDR2 is SYDVKM. This CDR3 has 16 amino acids. The V gene end was trimmed by 6 bases and the J gene end by 0 bases; junction bases not matched to a gene: 5. The CDR3 sequence: CASSQDRGSTNEKLFF. In DNA, the CDR3 is TGTGCCAGCAGCCAGGACAGGGGATCAACTAATGAAAAACTGTTTTTT. Together with reference TRBV28 and TRBJ1-4, the CDR3 gives the full variable domain: DVKVTQSSRYLVKRTGEKVFLECVQDMDHENMFWYRQDPGLGLRLIYFSYDVKMKEKGDIPEGYSVSREKKERFSLILESASTNQTSMYLCASSQDRGSTNEKLFFGSGTQLSVL.

The chain carries TRBV15 and TRBJ1-4, with D perhaps matching TRBD1 (6 bases). This CDR3 is 15 amino acids long. CDR1 and CDR2 (germline): LNHNV, YYDKDF (reference sequence). V was trimmed by 5 bases and J by 5 bases, leaving 15 bases between them. Here the CDR3 reads CATSPHRDTNEKLFF. In DNA, the CDR3 is TGTGCCACCAGCCCTCACCGGGACACCAATGAAAAACTGTTTTTT.

This clone has more than one count but fewer than ten. The CDR3 DNA reads as TGTGCCAGCAGTTCACAGGGGGTGGACAATCAGCCCCAGCATTTT. Its translation: CASSSQGVDNQPQHF. The chain has TRBV6-5 and TRBJ1-5; TRBD1 matches at 8 bases. The CDR3 contains 15 residues. Germline-derived CDR1 and CDR2 are MNHEY and SVGAGI. V lost 4 bases to trimming and J lost 3 bases; unmatched junction nucleotides: 5.

This clone was seen a handful of times. This chain connects TRBV9 to TRBJ1-1; the match to TRBD1 covers 8 bases. The V gene's germline CDR1 is SGDLS and CDR2 YYNGEE. The junction had 3 bases not matched to a gene; V was cut back by 0 bases and J by 8 bases. The CDR3 runs 13 residues. The CDR3 loop reads CASSVDGQGEAFF. As DNA, the CDR3 is TGTGCCAGCAGCGTAGACGGACAGGGCGAAGCTTTCTTT.

The chain employs TRBV6-2 or TRBV6-3 and TRBJ2-1; tentatively, D is TRBD2 (6 bases). Germline V gene sequence: CDR1 MNHEY, CDR2 SVGEGT. This CDR3 is 12 amino acids long. Trimming removed 5 bases from V and 12 bases from J, with 14 bases in between. In DNA, the CDR3 is TGTGCCAGCAGTCCCCAACTAGCTCGGCAGTTCTTC. Translating gives CASSPQLARQFF.